This TCR beta chain stems from a study of regulatory T cells in long-lasting Graves disease. Study outcomes and limitations: There was favoring of TRBV28, TRBJ1-2 and TRBJ2-5 in persistent disease.

The time point was: newly diagnosed GD, antithyroid drugs for less than 3 months. Following extraction of RNA from PBMCs, that RNA was used to make the TCR library. Patient provenance is recorded as an endocrinology department in Xi'an, China. CDR3 size: 16 residues. Germline V CDR1 and CDR2: SNHLY, FYNNEI. V lost 4 bases, J lost 6 bases, and 10 bases stayed unmatched. Through Arm-PCR of CDR3 regions and iRepertoire HTBI primers, TCR beta libraries were built. TCRdb called the multiplex PCR reads again in MiXCR, with one record for every CDR3 protein. This table holds a few hundred thousand distinct CDR3 sequences, 16% found once. A word on this clonotype: The antigen remains unidentified. It may be a read error: a sequence one base away is much more abundant.

Another study also made use of these data, one on T cells in Graves' hyperthyroidism and ophthalmopathy.

V usage is TRBV2 and J usage is TRBJ2-1; 9 bases match TRBD1. The receptor was derived from a man aged 35 to 55 with Graves disease. Specimen: peripheral blood mononuclear cells (PBMCs), collected at new diagnosis, from a patient treated with antithyroid drugs. The CDR3: CASSAVGTGPCNEQFF. The CDR3 region has the DNA TGTGCCAGCAGTGCCGTCGGGACAGGGCCATGCAATGAGCAGTTCTTC.